The clone carrying this T cell receptor (beta chain) was observed many times. No antigen is known for it. MiXCR was used by TCRdb to re-call the PCR reads. The sample shows roughly 28,000 clones, roughly 20% of them seen only once. The CDR3 runs to 17 residues. Germline lookup yields CDR1 LGHDT and CDR2 YNNKEL (reference sequence). With 3 bases clipped from V and 6 bases from J, the junction kept 8 bases outside the gene matches. The record originates from a study of metastatic and nonmetastatic thyroid tumors. Turning to the study itself: It was across blood and tumor or nodule tissue from malignant and benign thyroid patients that repertoires were compared. Whole-study findings and limits: In both blood and tumor samples, TCR beta diversity was reported significantly higher for malignant than benign nodules.

No treatment of any kind had been given to any patient before thyroid surgery. The specimen was blood. The clonotype originates from a female donor with papillary thyroid cancer or a benign thyroid nodule (not recorded which). Some clones in this sample may be carry-over from other donors' samples. The chain combines TRBV3-1 with TRBJ2-2; 12 nucleotides match TRBD1. DNA for the CDR3: TGTGCCAGCAGCCACCCGGCGGGACAGGGGGCCTCCGGGGAGCTGTTTTTT. It codes for CASSHPAGQGASGELFF.